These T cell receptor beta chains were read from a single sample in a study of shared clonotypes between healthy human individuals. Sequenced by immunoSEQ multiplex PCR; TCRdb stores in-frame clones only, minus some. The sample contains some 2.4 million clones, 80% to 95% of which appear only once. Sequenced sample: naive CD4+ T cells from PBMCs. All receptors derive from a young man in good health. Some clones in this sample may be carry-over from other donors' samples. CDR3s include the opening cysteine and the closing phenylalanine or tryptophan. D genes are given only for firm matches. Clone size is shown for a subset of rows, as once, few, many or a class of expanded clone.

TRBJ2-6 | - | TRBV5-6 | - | CASSLLQVSGANVLTF
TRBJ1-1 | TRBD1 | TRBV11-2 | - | CASSSSQGVTEAFF
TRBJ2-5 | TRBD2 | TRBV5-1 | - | CASSFSGHVYF
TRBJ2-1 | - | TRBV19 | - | CASSISAYNEQFF
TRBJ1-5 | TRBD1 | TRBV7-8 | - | CASSPNPTGTGQTYSNQPQHF
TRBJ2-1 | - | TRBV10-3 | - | CAISESGEQFF
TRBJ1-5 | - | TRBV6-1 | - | CASSDRTVNNQPQHF
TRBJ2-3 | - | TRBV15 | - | CATSRGDTQYF
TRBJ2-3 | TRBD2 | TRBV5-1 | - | CASSFSSGSTDTQYF
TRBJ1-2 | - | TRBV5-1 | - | CASSVDRRGYTF
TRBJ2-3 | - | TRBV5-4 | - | CASSLAVGLMTDTQYF
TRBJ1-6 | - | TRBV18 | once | CASSPRTENNSPLHF
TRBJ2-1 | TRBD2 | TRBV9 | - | CASSFRLADYNEQFF
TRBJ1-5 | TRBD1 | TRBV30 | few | CAWSFPSGTVNQPQHF
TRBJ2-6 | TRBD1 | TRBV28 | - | CASSTGTVSGANVLTF
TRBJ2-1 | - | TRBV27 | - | CASGPWESNEQFF
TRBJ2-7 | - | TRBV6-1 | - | CASSTGRKTTYEQYF
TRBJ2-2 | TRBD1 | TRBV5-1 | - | CASSWTGVPELFF
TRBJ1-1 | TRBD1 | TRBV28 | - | CASSSSDRGLRAFF
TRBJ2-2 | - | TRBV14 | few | CASSPSPPGELFF
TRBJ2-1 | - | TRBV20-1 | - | CSAPNTNEQFF
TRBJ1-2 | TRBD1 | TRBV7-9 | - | CASSDLTGPLNYGYTF
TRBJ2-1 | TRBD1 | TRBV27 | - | CASRDGYGTEYNEQFF
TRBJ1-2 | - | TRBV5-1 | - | CASSPLRADGYTF
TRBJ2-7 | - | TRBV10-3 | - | CAISESRAGQHEQYF
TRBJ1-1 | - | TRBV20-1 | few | CSARGNAAFF
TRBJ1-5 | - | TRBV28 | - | CASSLGRLWGNQPQHF
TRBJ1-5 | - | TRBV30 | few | CAWSVGYSNQPQHF
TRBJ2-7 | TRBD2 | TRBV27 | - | CASSLTSGRIEQYF
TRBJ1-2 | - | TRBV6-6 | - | CASSPGRHYGYTF
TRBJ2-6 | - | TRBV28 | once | CASTQSRANVLTF
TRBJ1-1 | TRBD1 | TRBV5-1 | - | CASSLVDRGTEAFF
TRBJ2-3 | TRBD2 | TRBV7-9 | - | CASSSLAGADTQYF
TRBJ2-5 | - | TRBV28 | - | CASSLVQGSETQYF
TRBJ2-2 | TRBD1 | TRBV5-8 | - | CASRTGQGFTGELFF
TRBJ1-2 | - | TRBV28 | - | CASSPLMGGSTF
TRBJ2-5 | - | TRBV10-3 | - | CAISDDKSETQYF
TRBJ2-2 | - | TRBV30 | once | CAWALTGSGELFF
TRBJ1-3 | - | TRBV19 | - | CASSREPGLITIYF
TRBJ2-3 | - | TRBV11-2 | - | CASSLGRSTDTQYF
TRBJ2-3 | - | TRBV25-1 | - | CASSEGLGTRRYF
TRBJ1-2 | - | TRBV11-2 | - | CASSLGRAVYGYTF
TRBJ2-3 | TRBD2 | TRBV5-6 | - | CASSWGLAATRSSTDTQYF
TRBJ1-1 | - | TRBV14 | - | CASGAAGATEAFF
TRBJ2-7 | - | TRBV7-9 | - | CASSPSTAGTLWSPYEQYF
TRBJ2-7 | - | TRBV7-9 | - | CASSFPYGPGTGREQYF
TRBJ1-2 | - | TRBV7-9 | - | CASSSTKTDGYTF
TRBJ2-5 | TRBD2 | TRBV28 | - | CASRPLAGRRETQYF
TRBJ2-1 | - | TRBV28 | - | CASSWTLSSYNEQFF
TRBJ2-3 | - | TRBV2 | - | CASSTTSARGDTQYF
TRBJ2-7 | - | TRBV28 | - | CASSFASRTYEQYF
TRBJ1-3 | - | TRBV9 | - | CASSAQRGAQLVTGNTIYF
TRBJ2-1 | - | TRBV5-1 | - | CASGKNSYNEQFF
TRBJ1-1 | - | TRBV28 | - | CASLSAGPRLAFF
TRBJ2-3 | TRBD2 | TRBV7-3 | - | CASSSPGLGGDTQYF
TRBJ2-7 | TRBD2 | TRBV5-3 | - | CARSFPSGNRRTSSYEQYF
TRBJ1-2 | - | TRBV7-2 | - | CASSLGPGPRDYGYTF
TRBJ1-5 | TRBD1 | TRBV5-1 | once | CASSPGTGDQPQHF
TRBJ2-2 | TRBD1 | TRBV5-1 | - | CASSQGQGNTGELFF
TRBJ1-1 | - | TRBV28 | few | CASARNTEAFF